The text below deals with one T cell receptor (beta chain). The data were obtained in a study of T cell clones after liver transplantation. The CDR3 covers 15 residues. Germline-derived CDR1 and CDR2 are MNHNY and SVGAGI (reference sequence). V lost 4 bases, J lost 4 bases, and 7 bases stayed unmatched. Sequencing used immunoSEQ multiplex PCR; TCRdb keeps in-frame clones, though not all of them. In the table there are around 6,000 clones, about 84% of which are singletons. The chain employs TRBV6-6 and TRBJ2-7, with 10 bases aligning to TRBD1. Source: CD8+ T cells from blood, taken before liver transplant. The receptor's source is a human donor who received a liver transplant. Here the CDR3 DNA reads TGTGCCAGCAGTTCATTTGACAGGGGGCGATACGAGCAGTACTTC. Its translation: CASSSFDRGRYEQYF.